The 29 T cell receptor beta chains in this list originate from one sample, sequenced in a study of post-analysis software for immune sequencing data. Points from the study as a whole: TRBV5-6, TRBV5-1 and TRBV20-1 belonged to a set of a handful of TRBV segments that were more frequent in patients than controls.

Unique molecular identifiers tagged the TCR beta cDNA libraries. One entry per CDR3 protein results from TCRdb running MiXCR on the PCR reads. The sample lists around 250,000 distinct CDR3 sequences, 35% to 40% occurring once. These TCRs' antigens remain unknown. Sequences were obtained from blood. These receptors were obtained from a girl aged 10 to 17 with multiple sclerosis.

V gene TRBV7-2 combines with J gene TRBJ2-3; either TRBD1 or TRBD2 may supply D (5 bases each). Trimming removed 5 bases from V and 8 bases from J, with 14 bases in between. CDR1 and CDR2 (germline): SGHTA, FQGNSA. The CDR3 sequence is 13 residues long. CDR3 sequence reads: CASSTTGLGTQYF. CDR3 nucleotide sequence: TGTGCCAGCAGCACTACAGGACTGGGTACGCAGTATTTT. The whole variable domain, filled in from reference TRBV7-2 and TRBJ2-3, reads GAGVSQSPSNKVTEKGKDVELRCDPISGHTALYWYRQSLGQGLEFLIYFQGNSAPDKSGLPSDRFSAERTGGSVSTLTIQRTQQEDSAVYLCASSTTGLGTQYFGPGTRLTVL.

The sample holds many counts of this clonotype. J is TRBJ1-5 and V is TRBV5-1; D unresolved. The CDR3 runs 13 residues. The germline CDR1 and CDR2 sequences are SGHRS and YFSETQ. Deletions cut 3 bases from V and 1 base from J, with 5 bases between. This CDR3 reads CASSSESNQPQHF. CDR3 sequence (DNA): TGCGCCAGCAGCTCCGAGAGCAATCAGCCCCAGCATTTT.

V is TRBV7-2 and J is TRBJ1-2; no definite D call. The CDR3 runs to 13 residues. V dropped 0 bases and J dropped 7 bases, with 9 bases sitting between them. CDR1 is SGHTA, CDR2 FQGNSA, per germline. CDR3 amino acids: CASSLANPVGYTF. The CDR3 DNA follows: TGTGCCAGCAGCTTAGCGAATCCGGTTGGCTACACCTTC.

This clonotype was detected many times. The rearrangement uses TRBV7-6 and TRBJ2-3, with TRBD2 matching 8 bases. CDR1 and CDR2 from the germline V gene are SGHVS and FNYEAQ. V gave up 1 base and J gave up 2 bases; unmatched junction bases: 5. CDR3 length: 16 residues. The CDR3 DNA reads TGTGCCAGCAGCTTAGTAACGGGAGGGTCCACAGATACGCAGTATTTT. Protein: CASSLVTGGSTDTQYF.

V usage is TRBV6-1 and J usage is TRBJ1-5; the D is unclear. The ends were cut back, 0 bases at V and 3 bases at J, with 12 bases in the middle. This CDR3 is 16 amino acids long. The germline V gene has CDR1 MNHNS and CDR2 SASEGT. The CDR3 DNA sequence: TGTGCCAGCAGTGAAGCCGGGTTGGGATACAATCAGCCCCAGCATTTT. This encodes CASSEAGLGYNQPQHF.

In this sample, this clonotype turned up many times. J is TRBJ1-2 and V is TRBV6-4; 9 nucleotides align to TRBD1. The germline gives CDR1 MRHNA, CDR2 SNTAGT. The CDR3 has 15 residues. V lost 8 bases, J lost 3 bases, and 10 bases stayed unmatched. CDR3 loop: CASGGKGQGDYGYTF. As DNA, the CDR3 is TGTGCCAGCGGGGGAAAGGGACAGGGTGACTATGGCTACACCTTC.

This clonotype has a count of ten or more. This chain uses TRBV7-8 with TRBJ1-2; 7 nucleotides line up with TRBD1. The CDR3 is 16 amino acids. The germline gives CDR1 SGHVS, CDR2 FQNEAQ. With 5 bases clipped from V and 0 bases from J, the junction kept 9 bases outside the gene matches. DNA for the CDR3: TGTGCCAGCAGCCCTTACCGGGACAGTCCTAACTATGGCTACACCTTC. Amino acids: CASSPYRDSPNYGYTF.

This clonotype has more than one count but fewer than ten. This rearrangement joins TRBV14 to TRBJ2-3, with D maybe TRBD2 (6 bases). V shed 4 bases and J shed 6 bases, with 14 bases lying between them. The length of the CDR3 is 14 residues. The germline CDR1 and CDR2 sequences are SGHDN and FVKESK. The CDR3 loop is CASSRTAGSDTQYF. CDR3 sequence (DNA): TGTGCCAGCAGCCGTACGGCGGGGTCGGATACGCAGTATTTT. Complete variable domain (other parts from reference TRBV14 and TRBJ2-3): EAGVTQFPSHSVIEKGQTVTLRCDPISGHDNLYWYRRVMGKEIKFLLHFVKESKQDESGMPNNRFLAERTGGTYSTLKVQPAELEDSGVYFCASSRTAGSDTQYFGPGTRLTVL.

The chain employs TRBV3-1 and TRBJ1-1, with D hard to call. Trimming cost V 1 base and J 1 base, with 7 bases left between them. The CDR3 has 14 amino acids. Germline CDR1 and CDR2: LGHDT and YNNKEL (reference sequence). CDR3 DNA sequence: TGTGCCAGCAGCCAAGGAAATCGGAACACTGAAGCTTTCTTT. Translation: CASSQGNRNTEAFF.

The V and J genes are TRBV6-5 and TRBJ1-4, with D possibly TRBD1 on 5 matching bases. The CDR3 contains 15 residues. Trimming shortened V by 5 bases and J by 7 bases, and 17 bases separated the two germline ends. Germline V gene data show CDR1 as MNHEY and CDR2 as SVGAGI. The DNA of the CDR3 is TGTGCCAGCAGTCGCACCGGGACGGCCTCTGAAAAACTGTTTTTT. Its protein product is CASSRTGTASEKLFF.

This clonotype has more than one count but fewer than ten. The rearrangement uses TRBV5-1 and TRBJ2-1, with TRBD2 matching 9 bases. V gave up 0 bases and J gave up 8 bases; unmatched junction bases: 6. Germline V gene sequence: CDR1 SGHRS, CDR2 YFSETQ. The CDR3 runs 15 residues. The CDR3 reads CASSLGVAGEDEQFF. CDR3 DNA: TGCGCCAGCAGCTTGGGGGTAGCGGGAGAAGATGAGCAGTTCTTC.

V is TRBV7-2 and J is TRBJ2-3; 7 nucleotides agree with TRBD2. This CDR3 has 15 amino acids. V dropped 0 bases and J dropped 8; count of bases not matched to a gene: 8. Germline V gene lookup returns CDR1 SGHTA and CDR2 FQGNSA. The CDR3 DNA reads as TGTGCCAGCAGCTTAGCGGGGGGGATCAGCGGTACGCAGTATTTT. It codes for CASSLAGGISGTQYF.

At least ten counts were recorded for this clonotype. The chain has TRBV6-5 and TRBJ2-1; D is unclear. Between the trimmed V and J ends, which lost 0 bases and 0 bases, there was a span of 15 bases. Germline values: CDR1 MNHEY, CDR2 SVGAGI. The CDR3 consists of 18 residues. For the CDR3, the DNA is TGTGCCAGCAGTTACTCTAGTGTGTTATTTAGCTCCTACAATGAGCAGTTCTTC. Translated, it gives CASSYSSVLFSSYNEQFF.

The chain carries TRBV5-1 and TRBJ1-1; D remains ambiguous. Germline CDR1 and CDR2: SGHRS and YFSETQ. V lost 4 bases and J lost 0, with 25 bases in between. This CDR3 has 19 residues. Written as DNA, the CDR3 is TGCGCCAGCAGCCTGGGAACGGCCACCGGAAACCTCATGAACACTGAAGCTTTCTTT. It yields the protein CASSLGTATGNLMNTEAFF. The variable domain in full, completed from reference TRBV5-1 and TRBJ1-1, reads KAGVTQTPRYLIKTRGQQVTLSCSPISGHRSVSWYQQTPGQGLQFLFEYFSETQRNKGNFPGRFSGRQFSNSRSEMNVSTLELGDSALYLCASSLGTATGNLMNTEAFFGQGTRLTVV.

This clonotype was counted many times. The chain couples TRBV29-1 to TRBJ1-5, with 8 nucleotides matching TRBD1. The CDR3 extends over 15 amino acids. Germline CDR1 is SQVTM and CDR2 is ANQGSEA. V was clipped by 7 bases and J by 3 bases; unmatched bases: 11. The CDR3 nucleotides are TGCAGCGCTGTAGGTACAGGGGGTACCAATCAGCCCCAGCATTTT. Residues: CSAVGTGGTNQPQHF.

With regard to this clonotype: A read error may explain this, as a much larger clone is one base away. In nucleotides, the CDR3 is TGCAGTACTAGAGATTTGATGACTGGACATCAGCCCCAGCATTTT. It encodes CSTRDLMTGHQPQHF. The chain employs TRBV20-1 and TRBJ1-5; no firm D call. The CDR3 runs to 15 residues. In germline, CDR1 is DFQATT, CDR2 SNEGSKA (reference sequence).

This clonotype was detected many times. The CDR3 nucleotides read TGTGCCAGCAGCCTACTAGCGGGGGGGAGGACAGATACGCAGTATTTT. Encoded protein: CASSLLAGGRTDTQYF. The chain employs TRBV28 and TRBJ2-3; 13 nucleotides agree with TRBD2. Germline-derived CDR1 and CDR2 are MDHEN and SYDVKM. This CDR3 is built from 16 residues. Trimming took 6 bases from V and 3 from J; bases not matched to a gene: 6.

The chain couples TRBV16 to TRBJ2-1; TRBD2 is a possible D gene (5 bases). This CDR3 contains 13 residues. The germline V gene has CDR1 KGHSY and CDR2 FQNENV. V was cut by 1 base and J by 10 bases, with 11 bases left in between. The CDR3 nucleotides are TGTGCCAGCAGCCAATTGGAAGCGGACGAGCAGTTCTTC. Translating it yields CASSQLEADEQFF.

This sequence joins TRBV20-1 and TRBJ2-7; 7 bases are shared with TRBD2. The trim removed 0 bases at V and 7 bases at J, leaving 12 bases unmatched. The germline gives CDR1 DFQATT, CDR2 SNEGSKA (reference sequence). This CDR3 is 15 amino acids long. CDR3 nucleotides: TGCAGTGCTAGAGAAATCTCCGGAGGGAGGGATGAGCAGTACTTC. Protein sequence: CSAREISGGRDEQYF.

V gene TRBV20-1 combines with J gene TRBJ2-1; 10 bases line up with TRBD2. The CDR3 runs to 13 residues. The V and J ends lost 5 bases and 6 bases, in that order; junction bases with no gene match: 4. Germline V gene sequence: CDR1 DFQATT, CDR2 SNEGSKA (reference sequence). CDR3 amino acids: CSAPSGRANEQFF. As DNA, the CDR3 is TGCAGTGCTCCCAGCGGGAGGGCCAATGAGCAGTTCTTC.

Points on this clonotype: An end of the junction does not agree with germline; a read error may underlie this. The chain has TRBV7-6 and TRBJ1-5, with D perhaps TRBD1 (5 bases). The V gene's germline CDR1 is SGHVS and CDR2 FNYEAQ. This CDR3 spans 18 amino acids. CDR3 residues: CAGSLSVGTAGGNQPQHF. CDR3 in DNA: TGTGCCGGCAGCCTTTCCGTTGGGACCGCCGGCGGGAATCAGCCCCAGCATTTT.

The rearrangement links TRBV7-9 to TRBJ2-1, with D perhaps matching TRBD2 (6 bases). This CDR3 region has 14 residues. Deletions cut 5 bases from V and 4 bases from J, with 12 bases between. The germline V gene has CDR1 SEHNR and CDR2 FQNEAQ (reference sequence). This CDR3 reads CASSGLSGYNEQFF. CDR3 in DNA: TGTGCCAGCAGCGGACTATCCGGTTACAATGAGCAGTTCTTC.

This clonotype was detected ten times or more. The chain has TRBV28 and TRBJ2-5, with TRBD1 as a possible D gene (5 bases). V was trimmed by 2 bases and J by 4 bases, leaving 8 bases between them. Germline V gives CDR1 MDHEN, CDR2 SYDVKM. This CDR3 has 13 amino acids. The CDR3 region has the DNA TGTGCCAGCAGTTTACAGGGCGGAGAGACCCAGTACTTC. Amino acid sequence: CASSLQGGETQYF.

The chain combines TRBV10-3 with TRBJ1-1; D is unclear. In germline, CDR1 is ENHRY, CDR2 SYGVKD. This CDR3 has 14 amino acids. V lost 7 bases to trimming and J lost 1 base, with 13 bases between them. The CDR3 region is CAIKFAETNTEAFF. The CDR3 DNA reads as TGTGCCATCAAATTCGCAGAGACGAACACTGAAGCTTTCTTT.

Concerning this clonotype itself: A much larger clone lies a single base off, so this may be a read error. J is TRBJ1-2 and V is TRBV29-1; no definite D call. V was trimmed by 3 bases and J by 4 bases, leaving 9 bases between them. Germline CDR1 SQVTM, CDR2 ANQGSEA. This CDR3 has 12 residues. The CDR3 nucleotides are TGCAGCGTTGAGCGGGAAGGCTATGGCTACACCTTC. This gives the protein CSVEREGYGYTF.

Many counts were recorded for this clonotype. The rearrangement joins TRBV5-5 to TRBJ1-2; D uncertain. V lost 4 bases and J 4 bases, leaving 14 bases between the germline ends. Germline V gene lookup returns CDR1 SGHKS and CDR2 YYEKEE (reference sequence). The CDR3 is 14 amino acids. CDR3 bases: TGTGCCAGCAGCAAAGCCTCCGGGTCCTATGGCTACACCTTC. This translates into CASSKASGSYGYTF.

This clonotype has only a few counts. The chain recombines TRBV7-2 with TRBJ2-2, with D possibly being TRBD2 (5 bases). This CDR3 has 14 residues. V lost 3 bases, J lost 6 bases, and 11 bases lay in between. CDR1 SGHTA and CDR2 FQGNSA come from the germline V gene. Written as DNA, the CDR3 is TGTGCCAGCAGCTTTCTACCCGGGGCCGGGGAGCTGTTTTTT. This gives the protein CASSFLPGAGELFF.

In DNA form, the CDR3 reads TGTGCCAGCAGCCAAGGGTTGGCAGCCCTCAATTCACCCCTCCACTTT. Translation gives CASSQGLAALNSPLHF. This chain joins TRBV3-1 and TRBJ1-6, with D unclear. With 1 base removed from V and 7 bases from J, the gap between germline ends came to 14 bases. The germline gives CDR1 LGHDT, CDR2 YNNKEL (reference sequence). The length of the CDR3 is 16 residues.

With regard to this clonotype: Being one base from a much bigger clone, this may be a read error. The V and J genes are TRBV5-1 and TRBJ1-6; D call uncertain. Trimming took off 1 base at V and 3 bases at J, with 8 bases between the two ends. Germline V gene sequence: CDR1 SGHRS, CDR2 YFSETQ. There are 15 residues in the CDR3. The CDR3 sequence is CASSLQSLYNSPLHF. CDR3 nucleotides: TGCGCCAGCAGCTTGCAGTCCCTCTATAATTCACCCCTCCACTTT.